The entry that follows covers one TCR beta chain sequence. Its target is unknown. This record comes from a study of read filtering for tumor transcriptome and immune sequencing. Study in general: Among patients, around 18 were male and some 15 female, aged roughly 40 to 90 (mean about 70). Under ten patients were R-ISS I, 16 were R-ISS II, 7 were R-ISS III. General study results and limits: The sorted CD138-negative fraction was a mixed bone marrow immune population, not purified T cells.

Molecular barcoded adaptors covering alpha/delta and beta/gamma chains were used on 400 to 450 ng RNA. TCRdb used MiXCR to reprocess the reads, holding one entry per CDR3 protein. Of 2,000 to 2,500 distinct CDR3 sequences listed, about 65% are singletons. The CDR3 covers 13 residues. Trimming left V 3 bases short and J 8 bases short, with 11 bases between. CDR1 MDHEN and CDR2 SYDVKM come from the germline V gene. Sampling of bone marrow took place during active disease in every patient. This TCR came from a donor over 35 with multiple myeloma. This table probably holds off-target reads from a library built for another chain. Sequences were obtained from a population of CD138-negative cells sorted from bone marrow. The chain uses TRBV28 and TRBJ2-1; no reliable D call. The CDR3 sequence is CASSLLKVHEQFF. In DNA form, the CDR3 reads TGTGCCAGCAGTTTGCTTAAGGTACATGAGCAGTTCTTC.